This T cell receptor beta chain was found in a study of shared clonotypes between healthy human individuals. Study-wide background: Researchers drew samples from a couple of women and three men aged 18 to 49. General observations from the study: The expectation was that sequencing depth would affect clonotype sharing among donors.

Profiled with immunoSEQ multiplex PCR; TCRdb holds only in-frame clones, not every one. Of some 2,100,000 clones listed, 85% to 95% are singletons. It was CD45RO-negative cells, positively selected for CCR7, that made up naive CD8 cells, with terminally differentiated effector memory CD45RA+ cells excluded. Among the donors, all were Caucasian adults who lived in Nashville, Tennessee. A word on this clone: No antigen is known for it.

The sequence was obtained from a man between 18 and 35 years old in good health. Some clones in this sample may be carry-over from other donors' samples. Sequencing was performed on naive CD8+ T cells from PBMCs.

In DNA form, the CDR3 reads TGCGCCAGCAGCCGAGCCGCCGAGGTATTCGCCTACAATGAGCAGTTCTTC. Translated: CASSRAAEVFAYNEQFF. The chain is built from TRBV4-1 and TRBJ2-1, with no clear D. This CDR3 spans 17 amino acids. Trimming shortened V by 4 bases and J by 2 bases, and 18 bases separated the two germline ends. Germline lookup yields CDR1 MGHRA and CDR2 YSYEKL.